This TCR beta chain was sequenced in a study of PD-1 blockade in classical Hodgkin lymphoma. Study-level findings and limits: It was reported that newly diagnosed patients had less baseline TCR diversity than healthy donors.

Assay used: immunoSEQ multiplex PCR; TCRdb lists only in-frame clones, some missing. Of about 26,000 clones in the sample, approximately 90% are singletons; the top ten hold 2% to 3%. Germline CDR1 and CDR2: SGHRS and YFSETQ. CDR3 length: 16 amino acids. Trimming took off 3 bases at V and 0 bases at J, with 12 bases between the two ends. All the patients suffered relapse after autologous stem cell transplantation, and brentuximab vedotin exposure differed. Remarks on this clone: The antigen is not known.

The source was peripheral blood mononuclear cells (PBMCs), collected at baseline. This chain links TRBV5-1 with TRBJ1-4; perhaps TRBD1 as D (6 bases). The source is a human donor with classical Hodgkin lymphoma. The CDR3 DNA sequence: TGCGCCAGCAGCTCCCAGGGGACCTCAACTAATGAAAAACTGTTTTTT. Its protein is CASSSQGTSTNEKLFF.